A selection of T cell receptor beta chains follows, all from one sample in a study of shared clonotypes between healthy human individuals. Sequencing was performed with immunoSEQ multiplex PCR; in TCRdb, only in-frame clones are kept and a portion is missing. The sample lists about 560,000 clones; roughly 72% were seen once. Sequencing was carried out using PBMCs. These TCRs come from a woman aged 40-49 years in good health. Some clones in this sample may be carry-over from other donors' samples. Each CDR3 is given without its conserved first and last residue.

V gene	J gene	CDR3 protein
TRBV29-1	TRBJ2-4	SVTSGSRWGKNIQY
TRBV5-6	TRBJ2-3	ASSFSSGPTDTQY
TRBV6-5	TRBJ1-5	ASSRSSNQPQH
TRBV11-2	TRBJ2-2	ASRRAGGVSGELF
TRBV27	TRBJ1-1	ASSLSRGPGLNTEAF
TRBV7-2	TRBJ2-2	ASSLTKGISGELF
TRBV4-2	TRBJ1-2	ASSQETGTGGGNGYT
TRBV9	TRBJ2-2	ASSVAGAPSNTGELF
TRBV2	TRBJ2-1	AILLTSGPYNEQF
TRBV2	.	ASRLLGDGRYEQY
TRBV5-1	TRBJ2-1	ASTLGTSNNEQF
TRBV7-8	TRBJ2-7	ASSLARGLPYEQY
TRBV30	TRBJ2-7	AWSVGGVTYEQY
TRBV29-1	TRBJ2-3	SVLTTDTQY
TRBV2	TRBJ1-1	AKRRALNTEAF
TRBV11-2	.	ASSLIWDYTSSYEQY
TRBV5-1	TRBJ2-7	ASSFSGSSYEQY
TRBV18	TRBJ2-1	ASSPRQTSSYNEQF
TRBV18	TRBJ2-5	ASSPEQGGETQY
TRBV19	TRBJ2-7	ASSIPGTGTLEQY
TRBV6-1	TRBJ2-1	ASSEGRASGSNEQF
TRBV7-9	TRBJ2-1	ASSSSGSNEQF
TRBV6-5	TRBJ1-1	ASSLPGGTEAF
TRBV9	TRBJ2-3	ASSVVGEGDTQY
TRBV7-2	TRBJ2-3	ASSSQAGNTDTQY
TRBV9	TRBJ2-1	ASSVGTSGYNEQF
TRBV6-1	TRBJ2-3	ASRGGASTDTQY
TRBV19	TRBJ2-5	ASSMGLAGGVETQY
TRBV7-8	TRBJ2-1	ASSLARLANEQF
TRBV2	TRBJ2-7	ASRAGTGNSYEQY
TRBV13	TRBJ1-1	ASSLETGRGSDTEAF
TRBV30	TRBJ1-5	AWSKLKGPGNQPQH
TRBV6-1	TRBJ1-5	ASMLLLDSNQPQH
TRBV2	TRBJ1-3	ASSVISGNSGNTIY
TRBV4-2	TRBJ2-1	ASSQLIGAGTYNEQF